This paragraph reports one TCR beta chain. Produced via immunoSEQ multiplex PCR; TCRdb's table is partial and in-frame only. Here the sample table reports about two dozen clones. Immunohistochemistry showed robust Merkel cell polyomavirus Large T antigen staining in every patient's tumor. Per germline, CDR1 MNHNS and CDR2 SASEGT. V shed 1 base and J shed 0 bases, with 9 bases lying between them. This CDR3 contains 16 residues. These data belong to a study of tumor-infiltrating T cells and Merkel cell polyomavirus. Study at large: The T cells studied were CD8+ and recognized the Merkel cell polyomavirus KLL epitope.

Input material: tumor tissue. The gene calls are TRBV6-1 and TRBJ2-2, with a tentative D call TRBD1 (6 bases). This TCR was recovered from a man aged 55 to 70 with Merkel cell carcinoma. This CDR3 is CASSEVRGTNTGELFF. CDR3 nucleotide sequence: TGTGCCAGCAGTGAAGTTAGGGGGACGAACACCGGGGAGCTGTTTTTT.